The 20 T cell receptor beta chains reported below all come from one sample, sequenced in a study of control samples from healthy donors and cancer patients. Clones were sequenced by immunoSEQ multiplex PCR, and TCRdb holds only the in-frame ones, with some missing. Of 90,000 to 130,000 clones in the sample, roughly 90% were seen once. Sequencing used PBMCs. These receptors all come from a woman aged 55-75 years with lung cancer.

CDR3 sequence reads: CASSFMGNYGYTF. The CDR3 DNA is TGTGCCAGCAGTTTTATGGGGAACTATGGCTACACCTTC. The chain combines TRBV27 with TRBJ1-2; D is unresolved. The CDR3 contains 13 residues. Germline V lookup: CDR1 MNHEY, CDR2 SMNVEV (reference sequence). Deletions cut 3 bases from V and 2 bases from J, with 7 bases between.

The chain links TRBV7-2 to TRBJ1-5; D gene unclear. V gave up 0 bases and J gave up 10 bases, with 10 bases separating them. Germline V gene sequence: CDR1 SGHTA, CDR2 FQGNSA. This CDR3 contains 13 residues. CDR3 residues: CASSLANGDPQHF. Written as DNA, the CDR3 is TGTGCCAGCAGCTTAGCCAACGGGGATCCCCAGCATTTT.

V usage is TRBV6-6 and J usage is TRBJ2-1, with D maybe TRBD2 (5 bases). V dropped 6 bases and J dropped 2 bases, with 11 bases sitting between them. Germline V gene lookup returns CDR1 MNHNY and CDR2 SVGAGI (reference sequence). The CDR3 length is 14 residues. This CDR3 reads CASRPTSAYNEQFF. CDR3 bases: TGTGCCAGCAGGCCAACTAGTGCCTACAATGAGCAGTTCTTC.

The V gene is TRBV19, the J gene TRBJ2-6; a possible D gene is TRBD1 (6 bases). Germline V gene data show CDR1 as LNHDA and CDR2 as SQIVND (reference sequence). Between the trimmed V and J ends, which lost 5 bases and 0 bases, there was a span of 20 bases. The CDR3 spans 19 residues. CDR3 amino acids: CASSLRAGATRSGANVLTF. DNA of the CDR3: TGTGCCAGTAGTTTGAGGGCAGGGGCGACCCGCTCTGGGGCCAACGTCCTGACTTTC.

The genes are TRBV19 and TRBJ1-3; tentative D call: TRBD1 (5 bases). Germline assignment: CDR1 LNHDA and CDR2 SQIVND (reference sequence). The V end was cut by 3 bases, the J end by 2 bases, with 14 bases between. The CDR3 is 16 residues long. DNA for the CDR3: TGTGCCAGTAGTATTTCTCCCGGGACCACTGGAAACACCATATATTTT. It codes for CASSISPGTTGNTIYF. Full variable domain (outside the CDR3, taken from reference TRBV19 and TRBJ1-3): DGGITQSPKYLFRKEGQNVTLSCEQNLNHDAMYWYRQDPGQGLRLIYYSQIVNDFQKGDIAEGYSVSREKKESFPLTVTSAQKNPTAFYLCASSISPGTTGNTIYFGEGSWLTVV.

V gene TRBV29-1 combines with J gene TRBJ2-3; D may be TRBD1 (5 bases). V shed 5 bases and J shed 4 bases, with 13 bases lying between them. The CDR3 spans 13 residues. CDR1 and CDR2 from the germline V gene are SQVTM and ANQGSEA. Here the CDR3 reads CSVTTWGPDTQYF. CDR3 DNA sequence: TGCAGCGTTACTACTTGGGGCCCAGATACGCAGTATTTT.

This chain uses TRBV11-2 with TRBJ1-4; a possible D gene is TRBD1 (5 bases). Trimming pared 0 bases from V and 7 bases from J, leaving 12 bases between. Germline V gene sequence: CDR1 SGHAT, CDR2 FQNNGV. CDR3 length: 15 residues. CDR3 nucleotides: TGTGCCAGCAGCTTAGATCGGGGCAGGGTTGAAAAACTGTTTTTT. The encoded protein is CASSLDRGRVEKLFF.

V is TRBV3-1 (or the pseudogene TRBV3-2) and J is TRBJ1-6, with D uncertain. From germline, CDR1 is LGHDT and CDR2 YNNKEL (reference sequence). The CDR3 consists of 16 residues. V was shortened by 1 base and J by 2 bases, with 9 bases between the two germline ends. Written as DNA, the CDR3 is TGTGCCAGCAGCCAAGGATCAGAGACCTATAATTCACCCCTCCACTTT. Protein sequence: CASSQGSETYNSPLHF.

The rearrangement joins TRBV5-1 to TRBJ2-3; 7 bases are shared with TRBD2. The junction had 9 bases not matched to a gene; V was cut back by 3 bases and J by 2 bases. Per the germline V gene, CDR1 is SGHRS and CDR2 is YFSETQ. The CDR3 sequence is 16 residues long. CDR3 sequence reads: CASSSWTSSDTDTQYF. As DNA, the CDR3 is TGCGCCAGCAGCTCCTGGACTAGTAGTGACACAGATACGCAGTATTTT.

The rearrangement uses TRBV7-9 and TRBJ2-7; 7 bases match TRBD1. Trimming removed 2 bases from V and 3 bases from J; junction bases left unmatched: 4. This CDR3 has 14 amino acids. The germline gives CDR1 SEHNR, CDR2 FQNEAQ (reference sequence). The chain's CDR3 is CASSLNTGDYEQYF. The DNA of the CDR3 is TGTGCCAGCAGCTTAAATACAGGGGACTACGAGCAGTACTTC.

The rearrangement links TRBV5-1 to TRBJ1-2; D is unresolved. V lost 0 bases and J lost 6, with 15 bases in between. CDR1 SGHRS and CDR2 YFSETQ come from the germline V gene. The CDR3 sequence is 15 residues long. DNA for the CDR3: TGCGCCAGCAGCTTGGCTTTGGGATCCACGGATGGCTACACCTTC. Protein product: CASSLALGSTDGYTF.

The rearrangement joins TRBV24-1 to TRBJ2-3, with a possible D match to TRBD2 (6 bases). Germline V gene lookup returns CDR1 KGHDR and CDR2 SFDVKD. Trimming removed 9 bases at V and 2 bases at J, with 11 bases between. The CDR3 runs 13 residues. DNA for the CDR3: TGTGCCACCCGCGGGACTTACACAGATACGCAGTATTTT. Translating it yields CATRGTYTDTQYF.

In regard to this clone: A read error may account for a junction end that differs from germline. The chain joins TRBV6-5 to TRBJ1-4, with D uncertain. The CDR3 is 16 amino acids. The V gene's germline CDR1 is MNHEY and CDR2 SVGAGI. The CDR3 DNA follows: TGTGCCAGCAGTAACTCGGGGAGGGCAACTAATGAAAAACTGTTTTTT. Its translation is CASSNSGRATNEKLFF.

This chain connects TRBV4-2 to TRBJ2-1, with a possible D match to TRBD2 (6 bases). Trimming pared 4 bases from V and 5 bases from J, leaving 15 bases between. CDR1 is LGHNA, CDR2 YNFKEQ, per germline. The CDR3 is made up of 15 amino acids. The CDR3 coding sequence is TGTGCCAGCAGCCTCGGCCGGGGACTTGACAATGAGCAGTTCTTC. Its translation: CASSLGRGLDNEQFF.

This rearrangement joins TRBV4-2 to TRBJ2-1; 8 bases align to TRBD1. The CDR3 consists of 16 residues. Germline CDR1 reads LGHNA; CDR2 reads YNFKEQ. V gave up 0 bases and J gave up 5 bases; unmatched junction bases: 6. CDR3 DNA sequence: TGTGCCAGCAGCCAAGACAGGGGGCGCCTAAACAATGAGCAGTTCTTC. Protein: CASSQDRGRLNNEQFF.

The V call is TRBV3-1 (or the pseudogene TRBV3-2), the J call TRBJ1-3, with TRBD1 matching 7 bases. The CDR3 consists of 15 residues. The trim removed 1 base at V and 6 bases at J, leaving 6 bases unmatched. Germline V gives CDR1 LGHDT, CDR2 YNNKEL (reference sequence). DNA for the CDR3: TGTGCCAGCAGCCAAGCGGGACAGCGGTCAAACACCATATATTTT. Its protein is CASSQAGQRSNTIYF.

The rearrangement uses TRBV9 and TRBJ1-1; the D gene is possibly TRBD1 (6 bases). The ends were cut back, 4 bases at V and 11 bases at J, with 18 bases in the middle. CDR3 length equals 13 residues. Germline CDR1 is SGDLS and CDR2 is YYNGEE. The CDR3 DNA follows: TGTGCCAGCAGCACCCGCCATGGGGGGCACGCTTTCTTT. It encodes CASSTRHGGHAFF.

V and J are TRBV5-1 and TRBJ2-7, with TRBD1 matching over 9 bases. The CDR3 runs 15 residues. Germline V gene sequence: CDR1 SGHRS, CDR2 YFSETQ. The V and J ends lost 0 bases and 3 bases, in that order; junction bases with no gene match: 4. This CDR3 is CASSLGGTGNYEQYF. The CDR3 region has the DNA TGCGCCAGCAGCTTGGGAGGGACAGGGAACTACGAGCAGTACTTC.

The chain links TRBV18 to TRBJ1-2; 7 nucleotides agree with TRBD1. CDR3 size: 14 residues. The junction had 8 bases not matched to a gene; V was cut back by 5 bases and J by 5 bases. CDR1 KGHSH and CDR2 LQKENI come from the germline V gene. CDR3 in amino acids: CASSDGQVRYGYTF. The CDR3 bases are TGTGCCAGCTCAGACGGACAGGTCCGATATGGCTACACCTTC.

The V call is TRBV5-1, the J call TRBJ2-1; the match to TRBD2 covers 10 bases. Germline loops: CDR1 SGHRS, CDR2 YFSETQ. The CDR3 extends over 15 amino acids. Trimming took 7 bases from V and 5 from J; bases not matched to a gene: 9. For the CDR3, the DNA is TGCGCCAGCGGCCGATCTAGCGGGAGTAACAATGAGCAGTTCTTC. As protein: CASGRSSGSNNEQFF.